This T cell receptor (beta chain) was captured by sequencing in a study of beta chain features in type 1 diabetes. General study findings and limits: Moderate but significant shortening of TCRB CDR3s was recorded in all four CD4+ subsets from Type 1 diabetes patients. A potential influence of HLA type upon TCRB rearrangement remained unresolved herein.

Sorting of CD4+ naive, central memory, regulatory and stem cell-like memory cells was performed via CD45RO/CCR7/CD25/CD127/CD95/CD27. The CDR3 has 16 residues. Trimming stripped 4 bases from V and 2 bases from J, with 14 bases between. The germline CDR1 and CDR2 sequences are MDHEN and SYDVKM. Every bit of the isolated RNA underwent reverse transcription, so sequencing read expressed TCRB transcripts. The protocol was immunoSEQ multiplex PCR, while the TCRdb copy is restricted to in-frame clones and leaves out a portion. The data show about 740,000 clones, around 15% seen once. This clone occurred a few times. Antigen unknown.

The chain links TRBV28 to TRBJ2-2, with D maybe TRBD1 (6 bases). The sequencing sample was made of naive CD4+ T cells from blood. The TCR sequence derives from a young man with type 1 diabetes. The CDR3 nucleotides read TGTGCCAGCAGTTCTCCGACAGGAAGCAACACCGGGGAGCTGTTTTTT. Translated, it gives CASSSPTGSNTGELFF.